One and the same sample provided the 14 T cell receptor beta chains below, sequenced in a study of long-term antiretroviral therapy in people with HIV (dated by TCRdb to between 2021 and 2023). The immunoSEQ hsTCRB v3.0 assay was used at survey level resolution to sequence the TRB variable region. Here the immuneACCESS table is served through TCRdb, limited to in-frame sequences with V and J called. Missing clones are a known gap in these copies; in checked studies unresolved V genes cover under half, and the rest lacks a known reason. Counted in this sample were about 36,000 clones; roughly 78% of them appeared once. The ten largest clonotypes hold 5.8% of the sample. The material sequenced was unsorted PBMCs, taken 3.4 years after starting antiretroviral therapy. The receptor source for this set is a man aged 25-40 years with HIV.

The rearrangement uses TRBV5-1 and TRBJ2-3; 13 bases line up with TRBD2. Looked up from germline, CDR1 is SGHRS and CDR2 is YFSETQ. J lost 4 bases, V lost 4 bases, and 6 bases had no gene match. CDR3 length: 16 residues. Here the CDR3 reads CASSGGLAGRADTQYF. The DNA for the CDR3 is TGCGCCAGCAGCGGGGGACTAGCGGGACGAGCAGATACGCAGTATTTT.

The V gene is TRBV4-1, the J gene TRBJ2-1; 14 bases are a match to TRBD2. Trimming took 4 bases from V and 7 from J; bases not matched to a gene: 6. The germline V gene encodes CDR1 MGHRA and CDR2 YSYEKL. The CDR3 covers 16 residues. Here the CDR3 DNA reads TGCGCCAGCAGCCTATCCGGGACTAGCGGGAGTAATGAGCAGTTCTTC. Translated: CASSLSGTSGSNEQFF.

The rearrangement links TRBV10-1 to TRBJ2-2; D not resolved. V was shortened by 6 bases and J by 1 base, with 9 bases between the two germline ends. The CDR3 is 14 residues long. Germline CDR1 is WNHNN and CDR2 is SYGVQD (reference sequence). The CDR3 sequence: CASSSEMNTGELFF. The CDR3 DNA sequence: TGCGCCAGCAGCTCGGAAATGAACACCGGGGAGCTGTTTTTT.

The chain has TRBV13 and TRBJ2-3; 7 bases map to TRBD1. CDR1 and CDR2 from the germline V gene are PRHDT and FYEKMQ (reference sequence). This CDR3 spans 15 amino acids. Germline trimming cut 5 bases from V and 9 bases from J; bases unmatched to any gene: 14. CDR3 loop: CASSESGTASGTQYF. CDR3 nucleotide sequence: TGTGCCAGCAGCGAATCGGGGACAGCCTCAGGGACGCAGTATTTT.

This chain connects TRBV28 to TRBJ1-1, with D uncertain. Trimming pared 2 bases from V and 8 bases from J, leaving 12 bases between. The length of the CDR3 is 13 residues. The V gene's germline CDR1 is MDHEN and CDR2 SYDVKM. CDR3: CASSLLQEREAFF. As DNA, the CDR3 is TGTGCCAGCAGTTTACTCCAGGAGAGGGAAGCTTTCTTT.

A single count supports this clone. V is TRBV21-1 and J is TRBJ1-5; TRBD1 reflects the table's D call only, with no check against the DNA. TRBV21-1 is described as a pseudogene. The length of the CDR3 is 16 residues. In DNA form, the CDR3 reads TGTGCCAGGTTGACAGGGCACCACTATAGCAATCAGCCCCAGCATTTT. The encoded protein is CARLTGHHYSNQPQHF.

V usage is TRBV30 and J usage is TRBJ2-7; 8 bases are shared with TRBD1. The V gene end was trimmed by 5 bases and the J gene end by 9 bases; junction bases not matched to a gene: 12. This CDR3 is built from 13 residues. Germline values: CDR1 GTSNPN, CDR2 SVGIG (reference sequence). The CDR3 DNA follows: TGTGCCTGGGACGGACAGGGTTCCTCCGTGCAGTACTTC. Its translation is CAWDGQGSSVQYF.

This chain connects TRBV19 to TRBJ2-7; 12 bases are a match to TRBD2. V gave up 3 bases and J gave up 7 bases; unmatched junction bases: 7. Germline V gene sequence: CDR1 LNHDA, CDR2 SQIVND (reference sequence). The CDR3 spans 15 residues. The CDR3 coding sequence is TGTGCCAGTAGTATTACGACTAGCGGGAGTGAAGAGCAGTACTTC. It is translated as CASSITTSGSEEQYF.

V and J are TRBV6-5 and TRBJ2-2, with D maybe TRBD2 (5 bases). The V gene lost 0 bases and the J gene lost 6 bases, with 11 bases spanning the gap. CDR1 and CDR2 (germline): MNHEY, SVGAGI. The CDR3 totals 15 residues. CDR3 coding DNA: TGTGCCAGCAGTTACTCCCTCGGGGATTCCGGGGAGCTGTTTTTT. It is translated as CASSYSLGDSGELFF.

The CDR3 spells CASSQDQSQGAEQYF. As DNA, the CDR3 is TGCGCCAGCAGCCAAGATCAGTCACAGGGCGCCGAGCAGTACTTC. The gene calls are TRBV4-3 and TRBJ2-7; possibly TRBD1 for D (6 bases). V shed 0 bases and J shed 6 bases, with 15 bases lying between them. This CDR3 is built from 15 residues. Germline CDR1 is LGHNA and CDR2 is YSLEER.

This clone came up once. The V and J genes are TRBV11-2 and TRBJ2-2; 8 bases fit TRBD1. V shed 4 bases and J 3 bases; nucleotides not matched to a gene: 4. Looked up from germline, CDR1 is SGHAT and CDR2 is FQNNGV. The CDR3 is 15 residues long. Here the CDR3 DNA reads TGTGCCAGCAGCTCGGACAGGGCCCACACCGGGGAGCTGTTTTTT. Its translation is CASSSDRAHTGELFF.

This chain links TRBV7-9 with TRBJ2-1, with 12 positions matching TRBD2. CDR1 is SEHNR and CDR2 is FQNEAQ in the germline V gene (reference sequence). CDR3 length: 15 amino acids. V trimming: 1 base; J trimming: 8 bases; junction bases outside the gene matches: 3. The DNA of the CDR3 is TGTGCCAGCAGCTTAGGACTAGCGGGAGATGATGAGCAGTTCTTC. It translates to CASSLGLAGDDEQFF. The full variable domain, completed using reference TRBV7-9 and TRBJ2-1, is DTGVSQNPRHKITKRGQNVTFRCDPISEHNRLYWYRQTLGQGPEFLTYFQNEAQLEKSRLLSDRFSAERPKGSFSTLEIQRTEQGDSAMYLCASSLGLAGDDEQFFGPGTRLTVL.

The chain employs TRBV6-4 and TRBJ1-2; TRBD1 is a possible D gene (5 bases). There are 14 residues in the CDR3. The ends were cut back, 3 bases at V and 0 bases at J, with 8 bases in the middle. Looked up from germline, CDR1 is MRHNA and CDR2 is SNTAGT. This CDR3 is CASSDGTANYGYTF. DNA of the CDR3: TGTGCCAGCAGTGATGGGACCGCTAACTATGGCTACACCTTC.

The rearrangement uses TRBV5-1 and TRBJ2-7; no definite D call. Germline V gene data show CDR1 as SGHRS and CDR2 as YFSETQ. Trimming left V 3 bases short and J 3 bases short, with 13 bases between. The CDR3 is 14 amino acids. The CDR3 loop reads CASSYDQTGYEQYF. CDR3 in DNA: TGCGCCAGCAGCTACGATCAGACTGGCTACGAGCAGTACTTC.